This T cell receptor (beta chain) was sequenced during a study of cytomegalovirus exposure and HLA in healthy donors. Study-wide points: Analysis performed later found about 18,000 TCR beta sequences associated with HLA alleles at 0.05 false discovery rate. Presence/absence analyses treated sequencing depth as roughly uniform across donors. There were a few CMV-associated chains whose specificity for CMV antigens was confirmed in vitro. TCR beta V segments were, for the most part, productive about 87% or about 30% of the time in an earlier analysis.

Notes on this clone: Its specificity is unknown.

Vbeta (60) and Jbeta (13) primers were used in the PCR. Data came from immunoSEQ multiplex PCR; TCRdb stores just in-frame clones and leaves some out. The sample includes about 200,000 clones, approximately 86% of them seen just once. The CDR3 is 13 amino acids. CDR1 is LNHDA and CDR2 is SQIVND in the germline V gene (reference sequence). The source material was PBMCs. The rearrangement joins TRBV19 to TRBJ2-5, with D possibly being TRBD2 (5 bases). The closer fit of TRBJ2-7 to the DNA end suggests the J call may be wrong. The receptor was isolated from a woman in her 30s in good health and CMV-seronegative. Here the CDR3 DNA reads TGTGCCAGTACGCCAGCGGTTCCCTACGAGCAGTACTTC. As protein: CASTPAVPYEQYF.